This paragraph reports one T cell receptor (beta chain). Its antigen is currently not known. Per-base quality was not reported, and no clone a single base away is much larger than it. CDR1 and CDR2 are drawn from the germline V gene: SGHRS, YFSETQ. Inclusive of the bounding cysteine and phenylalanine, the CDR3 is 12 residues long. The kept DNA is CDR3 alone, 36 bases in frame from the first base. The junction carries 4 bases between V and J, which are trimmed by 0 bases and 5 bases respectively. This entry comes from a study of identifying expanded T cells in peripheral blood (dated 2019 in TCRdb). For context, the study as a whole: Four technical replicates, made by sequencing separate aliquots from the same pool of genomic DNA, were compared pairwise.

TCRbeta CDR3 regions were profiled with the immunoSEQ Assay using bias-controlled multiplex PCR amplification of genomic DNA. Under the source paper's analysis protocol: The absolute abundance of each unique TCRbeta CDR3 region was quantified after sequences were collapsed and filtered. Differential abundance was tested with a binomial (Fisher-equivalent) model and with a beta-binomial model adding time-dependent variance fitted from healthy donors. Clones with fewer than 5 combined templates were removed, and differential abundance was called for clones with a Benjamini-Hochberg FDR below 0.01. The form v = (b*log(k)+a)^2 was used to model beta-binomial variance as a function of total template count across the two samples. TCRdb provides this immuneACCESS table in a form limited to in-frame rearrangements. Some clones are lacking; in checked studies, under half of them reflect an unresolved V gene, and why the rest are absent is not known. V, J and clone size are those of that table, while D and trimming were read from the DNA. This sample is represented by roughly 81,000 clones; around 84% of them were singletons. The ten largest clones capture around 20% of the sample.

Study-level results and caveats: For all healthy donors, the variance in clone template counts between approximately two-week samples rose significantly as total template count increased. Across all healthy-donor time intervals, the beta-binomial model significantly lowered both the number of clones called differentially abundant and the false-positive rate. The authors expected that over much longer intervals, such as months to years, biological variance in healthy repertoires might increase even further. The binomial model flagged approximately 1.2 differentially abundant clones between technical replicates but 15 to 17 over approximately 2 weeks and 19 over about 4 weeks.

During the collection period, no immune events, such as infections, were documented for the healthy donors. To calibrate time-dependent variance in a beta-binomial model of T-cell clone differential abundance, blood repertoires from healthy donors were used as a training cohort. There were around ten healthy donors in the training cohort, of whom 3 were female and 7 were male. On average the donors were around 39 years old, and their ages spanned roughly 29 to 70 years. Whole blood from each healthy donor was obtained from a commercial supplier and was collected at three time points approximately 15 days apart. Genomic DNA was extracted from unsorted whole blood for immunosequencing.

The chain is made from TRBV5-1 and TRBJ2-3, with the D gene call left open. This clonotype originated in a person aged 18-70 years in good health. What was sequenced was blood. This receptor carries the CDR3 CASSLALDTQYF. The DNA is TGCGCCAGCAGCTTGGCCTTAGATACGCAGTATTTT.